Listed here are 8 T cell receptor beta chains from one sample, sequenced in a study of shared clonotypes between healthy human individuals. Repertoires were generated with immunoSEQ multiplex PCR, while TCRdb's copy carries only in-frame clones and drops some. The sample consists of around 2,100,000 clones, approximately 94% of them appearing once. Positive CCR7 selection of CD45RO-negative cells yielded the naive CD8 cells, and terminally differentiated effector memory CD45RA+ cells were excluded. Sequencing input: naive CD8+ T cells sorted from blood. These receptors all stem from a man younger than 35 in good health.

This rearrangement joins TRBV7-9 to TRBJ2-1; D gene unclear. CDR1 is SEHNR and CDR2 is FQNEAQ in the germline V gene (reference sequence). Deletions cut 5 bases from V and 8 bases from J, with 7 bases between. The CDR3 runs to 11 residues. CDR3: CASSRVHEQFF. CDR3 sequence (DNA): TGTGCCAGCAGCCGCGTTCATGAGCAGTTCTTC.

The gene calls are TRBV19 and TRBJ2-7, with 7 bases aligning to TRBD1. V dropped 5 bases and J dropped 5; count of bases not matched to a gene: 6. The V gene's germline CDR1 is LNHDA and CDR2 SQIVND (reference sequence). The CDR3 consists of 13 residues. This CDR3 is CASSPQGRHEQYF. CDR3 in DNA: TGTGCCAGTAGTCCACAGGGGCGCCACGAGCAGTACTTC.

The J gene is TRBJ1-1, the V gene TRBV7-8; D remains unclear. V gave up 11 bases and J gave up 0 bases, with 10 bases separating them. This CDR3 is 12 amino acids long. Germline loops: CDR1 SGHVS, CDR2 FQNEAQ. This CDR3 is CASTGMNTEAFF. In DNA, the CDR3 is TGTGCCTCGACCGGGATGAACACTGAAGCTTTCTTT.

V and J are TRBV5-4 and TRBJ2-1; TRBD1 aligns across 8 bases. The CDR3 extends over 15 amino acids. Germline V gene sequence: CDR1 SGHNT, CDR2 YYREEE (reference sequence). The V and J ends lost 2 bases and 4 bases, in that order; junction bases with no gene match: 5. Here the CDR3 DNA reads TGTGCCAGCAGCTTTTGGACAGGGCCTTACAATGAGCAGTTCTTC. Protein product: CASSFWTGPYNEQFF.

A note on this clone: The same CDR3 also results from other DNA sequences found in this sample. The chain employs TRBV5-4 and TRBJ2-7; D is undetermined. Germline assignment: CDR1 SGHNT and CDR2 YYREEE (reference sequence). V gave up 3 bases and J gave up 0 bases, with 10 bases separating them. The CDR3 loop spans 14 amino acids. CDR3 loop: CASSSGPGSYEQYF. The CDR3 DNA reads as TGTGCCAGCAGCTCGGGTCCCGGCTCCTACGAGCAGTACTTC. The complete variable domain, with remaining parts taken from reference TRBV5-4 and TRBJ2-7, reads ETGVTQSPTHLIKTRGQQVTLRCSSQSGHNTVSWYQQALGQGPQFIFQYYREEENGRGNFPPRFSGLQFPNYSSELNVNALELDDSALYLCASSSGPGSYEQYFGPGTRLTVT.

The chain couples TRBV5-1 to TRBJ1-1; the D is unclear. Trimming pared 1 base from V and 5 bases from J, leaving 15 bases between. This CDR3 has 15 amino acids. Germline-derived CDR1 and CDR2 are SGHRS and YFSETQ. In DNA form, the CDR3 reads TGCGCCAGCAGCTTGACCGGGTTAGTTGGGACTGAAGCTTTCTTT. Translated: CASSLTGLVGTEAFF.

The chain uses TRBV4-1 and TRBJ2-7, with 13 bases that match TRBD2. The CDR3 loop spans 15 amino acids. V lost 5 bases to trimming and J lost 2 bases; unmatched junction nucleotides: 3. Per the germline V gene, CDR1 is MGHRA and CDR2 is YSYEKL. CDR3 DNA: TGCGCCAGCAGCTACGGGACTAGCGGGACCTACGAGCAGTACTTC. It specifies CASSYGTSGTYEQYF.

The CDR3: CASSQDGTSGGWRFF. The CDR3 DNA reads as TGCGCCAGCAGCCAAGATGGGACTAGCGGAGGATGGAGGTTCTTC. This chain links TRBV4-1 with TRBJ2-1; 11 bases are a match to TRBD2. The CDR3 covers 15 residues. V dropped 0 bases and J dropped 15; count of bases not matched to a gene: 10. CDR1 and CDR2 from the germline V gene are MGHRA and YSYEKL.